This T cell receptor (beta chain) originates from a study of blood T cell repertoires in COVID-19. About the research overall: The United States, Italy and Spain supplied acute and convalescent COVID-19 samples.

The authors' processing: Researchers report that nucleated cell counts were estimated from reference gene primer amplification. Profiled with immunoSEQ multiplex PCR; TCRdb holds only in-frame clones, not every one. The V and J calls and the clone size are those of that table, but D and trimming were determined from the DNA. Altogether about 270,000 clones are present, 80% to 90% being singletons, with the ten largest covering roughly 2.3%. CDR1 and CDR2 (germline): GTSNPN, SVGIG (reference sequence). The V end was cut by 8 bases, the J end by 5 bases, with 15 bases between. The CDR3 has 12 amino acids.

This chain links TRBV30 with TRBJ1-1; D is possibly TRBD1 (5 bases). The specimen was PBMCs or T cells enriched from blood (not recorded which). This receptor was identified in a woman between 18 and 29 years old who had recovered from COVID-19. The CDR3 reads CATRRGWTEAFF. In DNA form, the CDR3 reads TGTGCCACCCGGCGGGGGTGGACTGAAGCTTTCTTT.